These 5 T cell receptor beta chains originate from one sample sequenced in a study of blood T cell repertoires in COVID-19. The method was immunoSEQ multiplex PCR; TCRdb's version includes in-frame clones alone and lacks a portion of them. The sample has around 81,000 clones, roughly 78% seen once; the top ten hold less than 8.5%. Material: peripheral blood. The source is a human donor in a cohort sampled during active COVID-19.

The CDR3 DNA is TGTGCCAGCAGCTCCCCACCCGGGACAGGAAGCTACGAGCAGTACTTC. Translated, it gives CASSSPPGTGSYEQYF. V usage is TRBV5-4 and J usage is TRBJ2-7; 8 bases match TRBD1. The CDR3 extends over 16 amino acids. Germline CDR1 and CDR2: SGHNT and YYREEE (reference sequence). V dropped 3 bases and J dropped 3; count of bases not matched to a gene: 11.

The gene calls are TRBV3-1 (or the pseudogene TRBV3-2) and TRBJ1-2; no clear D. Germline-derived CDR1 and CDR2 are LGHDT and YNNKEL (reference sequence). The CDR3 is 11 amino acids. Trimming took 11 bases from V and 4 from J, leaving 11 bases between them. The CDR3 DNA reads TGTGCCGCGGGGTCGGCCTATGGCTACACCTTC. The encoded protein is CAAGSAYGYTF.

The rearrangement joins TRBV7-3 to TRBJ2-7; 8 bases map to TRBD2. The CDR3 totals 19 residues. Per the germline V gene, CDR1 is SGHTA and CDR2 is FQGTGA. J gave up 2 bases and V 5 bases, and 20 bases lay outside the gene matches. Here the CDR3 DNA reads TGTGCCAGCAGCCCTACCGGATCCCAAGGTCTAGCGGGTACCTACGAGCAGTACTTC. Encoded protein: CASSPTGSQGLAGTYEQYF.

The CDR3 sequence: CSVEGTGGREAFF. In DNA form, the CDR3 reads TGCAGCGTTGAAGGTACGGGAGGACGGGAAGCTTTCTTT. The gene calls are TRBV29-1 and TRBJ1-1; unclear D gene. V was clipped by 1 base and J by 8 bases, with 14 bases between them. This CDR3 has 13 residues. Germline values: CDR1 SQVTM, CDR2 ANQGSEA.

The CDR3 sequence is CASGDRGGLYGYTF. In DNA, the CDR3 is TGTGCCAGCGGCGACAGGGGGGGACTCTATGGCTACACCTTC. V gene TRBV27 combines with J gene TRBJ1-2, with TRBD1 matching over 9 bases. Germline values: CDR1 MNHEY, CDR2 SMNVEV (reference sequence). The CDR3 length is 14 residues. V was pared by 8 bases and J by 4 bases, with 8 bases of the junction left unmatched.